The sequence of this T cell receptor (beta chain) was determined in a study of identical twins (TCRdb year 2016). The study in broad terms: To test whether fetal clonotypes persist, the study used deep sequencing on TCR alpha and beta repertoires from monozygotic twins, unrelated adults of various ages, and cord blood. To rule out contamination, the twin experiments were replicated at different times with different library preparation protocols.

Measured from the cysteine to the phenylalanine, the CDR3 is 14 residues long. Only CDR3 DNA remains: 42 bases, in frame from the first base. V was cut back by 4 bases and J by 4 bases, leaving a gap of 12 bases between them. Per the germline V gene, SGHRS is the CDR1 and YFSETQ is the CDR2. Every donor in the study was a healthy Caucasian. The study also sequenced three unrelated non-twin adults: a male aged 18 to 30, a male aged 50 to 59 and a female aged 50 to 59. Using Miltenyi CD45RO+ enrichment and human naive T-cell isolation kits, memory (CD45RO+) and naive T cells were isolated from PBMC. Library method: 5' RACE. Instrument used: Illumina HiSeq 2000. A universal primer binding site was introduced by template switching, and a unique molecular identifier was present in the final cDNA, enabling accurate counting of TCR cDNA molecules. Specific primers in the conserved constant-segment region were used to synthesize first-strand cDNA for the TCR alpha and beta chains. To control for contamination, each cDNA library was double barcoded with a SMART-Mk sample barcode plus Illumina barcodes. TruSeq adapter sequences and Illumina sample barcodes were added in two successive PCR steps. The TCR alpha and beta cDNA libraries were sequenced on the Illumina HiSeq platform using custom primers. In the authors' own workflow: Unique molecular identifiers were extracted from raw reads with MiGEC, and CDR3 positions were determined with MiXCR. For each individual, recombination models were inferred using an EM algorithm with the repgenHMM and IGoR tools. Shared clonotypes were analyzed with the tcR package in R, and sharing was normalized by the product of cloneset sizes. To study raw recombination free of thymic and clonal selection effects, out-of-frame nonproductive sequences were analyzed. The raw public data were reprocessed by TCRdb itself: fastp quality trimming at Q25, MiXCR clonotype calling, in-frame beta chains only. Records with the same CDR3 protein are collapsed into one entry carrying the most frequent genes and DNA. The V and J calls, along with clone size, are taken from TCRdb and not from the paper's own processing. Recorded for this sample are under 400,000 distinct CDR3 sequences; roughly 9% of them occurred a single time. The top ten hold about 9.1% of the sample.

About this clonotype: This receptor's antigen is unknown. Per-base quality was not reported, and no clone a single base away is much larger than it.

What the work shows at the level of the full study, not this receptor alone: Because the same donors could not be followed over many years, the conclusions depended on cross-sectional statistical analysis. Fewer insertions were carried by abundant cord blood beta clonotypes, a similar but weaker trend appeared in young adult naive repertoires, and no such trend appeared in memory repertoires. Out-of-frame TCR alpha sequences shared between twins showed an excess of low generation-probability sequences compared with coincidental sharing between unrelated individuals. Invariant T cells such as MAIT and iNKT could partly confound zero-insertion analyses, although diverse VJ usage argued against such confounding for most clonotypes. Excess twin sharing in beta out-of-frame sequences was weaker because fewer shared sequences lowered the signal-to-noise ratio. In monozygotic twins, recombination models systematically underestimated out-of-frame TCR alpha sharing, but the models matched the sharing seen between unrelated individuals.

This chain joins TRBV5-1 to TRBJ1-3; perhaps TRBD1 is the D gene, with 5 bases matching. The TCR sequence derives from a woman aged 50 to 60 in good health. The specimen was naive T cells sorted from blood. The sample's cell subset or site label is to be understood as: cells isolated with a human naive T-cell isolation kit. CDR3 protein: CASSHGDGGNTIYF. The DNA sequence follows: TGCGCCAGCAGCCACGGGGACGGCGGAAACACCATATATTTT.